This T cell receptor beta chain appears in the sequencing data of a study of cytomegalovirus exposure and HLA in healthy donors. On the study more broadly: An early release of data contained about 85 million unique TCRs, which came from HLA-typed donors.

V dropped 1 base and J dropped 7; count of bases not matched to a gene: 9. Germline loops: CDR1 LNHDA, CDR2 SQIVND (reference sequence). The length of the CDR3 is 16 residues. Only one count was recorded for this clone. Amplification used 60 Vbeta primers and 13 Jbeta primers. Authors' data handling: Among the unique TCR beta chains that a later analysis counted, about 84 million in all, roughly 11 million were shared. Produced via immunoSEQ multiplex PCR; TCRdb's table is partial and in-frame only. The V and J calls and clone size were taken over from that table, and D and trimming were inferred from the DNA. In the table there are some 180,000 clones, 70% to 85% of which are singletons.

The chain recombines TRBV19 with TRBJ1-2; 10 nucleotides agree with TRBD1. This receptor was identified in a woman in her thirties in good health and CMV-seropositive. The sequenced sample was PBMCs. CDR3 loop: CASSIAQDRGKGGYTF. CDR3 nucleotides: TGTGCCAGTAGTATAGCCCAGGACAGGGGGAAAGGTGGCTACACCTTC.